This passage covers 18 T cell receptor beta chains from one sample sequenced in a study of CD8 T cells in ankylosing spondylitis. TCRdb reprocessed the 5' RACE reads with MiXCR, giving one entry per CDR3 protein. The sample consists of hundreds of thousands of distinct CDR3 sequences, roughly 20% of them appearing once. Source material: blood, either unsorted or a sorted T cell fraction (not recorded which). The receptors come from a male donor with ankylosing spondylitis or in good health (not recorded which).

V gene TRBV5-1 combines with J gene TRBJ2-2, with D tentatively TRBD2 (5 bases). Trimming cost V 0 bases and J 5 bases, with 8 bases left between them. Germline assignment: CDR1 SGHRS and CDR2 YFSETQ. The CDR3 runs 14 residues. The CDR3 reads CASSLGTLTGELFF. The CDR3 nucleotides are TGCGCCAGCAGCTTGGGGACTTTAACCGGGGAGCTGTTTTTT.

Here the CDR3 DNA reads TGTGCCAGCACCCCGGGATCTAACTATGGCTACACCTTC. Protein: CASTPGSNYGYTF. This chain connects TRBV12-3 or TRBV12-4 to TRBJ1-2; no definite D call. Trimming shortened V by 7 bases and J by 0 bases, and 9 bases separated the two germline ends. CDR3 length: 13 amino acids.

The chain employs TRBV12-3 or TRBV12-4 and TRBJ2-3; a weak D match, TRBD1 (6 bases). CDR3 size: 15 residues. V was cut by 8 bases and J by 5 bases, with 20 bases left in between. For the CDR3, the DNA is TGTGCCAGCTCCCGTCCCGCAGGGGTTGGAGATACGCAGTATTTT. Translated: CASSRPAGVGDTQYF.

This chain joins TRBV5-1 and TRBJ2-5, with D possibly matching TRBD1 (6 bases). The CDR3 covers 13 residues. CDR1 and CDR2 from the germline V gene are SGHRS and YFSETQ. Trimming cost V 7 bases and J 5 bases, with 15 bases left between them. The CDR3 sequence is CASRQGWSETQYF. CDR3 coding DNA: TGCGCCAGCCGTCAGGGGTGGTCGGAGACCCAGTACTTC. Combining the CDR3 with reference TRBV5-1 and TRBJ2-5 gives the whole variable domain KAGVTQTPRYLIKTRGQQVTLSCSPISGHRSVSWYQQTPGQGLQFLFEYFSETQRNKGNFPGRFSGRQFSNSRSEMNVSTLELGDSALYLCASRQGWSETQYFGPGTRLLVL.

This clonotype was seen only a few times. The chain is built from TRBV12-3 or TRBV12-4 and TRBJ2-5; D gene uncertain. V gave up 4 bases and J gave up 5 bases, with 14 bases separating them. The CDR3 extends over 14 amino acids. CDR3 sequence (DNA): TGTGCCAGCAGTTCAACGACTGGGTGGGAGACCCAGTACTTC. Translated: CASSSTTGWETQYF.

This chain uses TRBV15 with TRBJ2-2, with unresolved D. The CDR3 is 15 residues long. Per the germline V gene, CDR1 is LNHNV and CDR2 is YYDKDF (reference sequence). The ends were cut back, 0 bases at V and 1 base at J, with 6 bases in the middle. The CDR3 nucleotides are TGTGCCACCAGCAGAGATGGTAGGAACACCGGGGAGCTGTTTTTT. Protein sequence: CATSRDGRNTGELFF.

This clonotype was picked up a small number of times. CDR3 loop: CASSPSLGQGPYNEQFF. DNA for the CDR3: TGTGCCAGCAGTCCCTCTTTAGGACAGGGCCCCTACAATGAGCAGTTCTTC. The V and J genes are TRBV28 and TRBJ2-1; 8 bases align to TRBD1. V trimming: 5 bases; J trimming: 2 bases; junction bases outside the gene matches: 11. CDR1 is MDHEN and CDR2 is SYDVKM in the germline V gene. The CDR3 is made up of 17 amino acids.

This chain uses TRBV10-2 with TRBJ2-7; TRBD1 agrees at 9 bases. The CDR3 is made up of 15 amino acids. V lost 4 bases and J lost 0; bases outside the gene matches: 4. In germline, CDR1 is WSHSY, CDR2 SAAADI. CDR3 sequence reads: CASSATGGSSYEQYV. CDR3 nucleotides: TGCGCCAGCAGTGCGACAGGGGGGAGCTCCTACGAGCAGTACGTC.

This clonotype has only a few counts. V and J are TRBV5-1 and TRBJ1-1; 7 nucleotides line up with TRBD1. The germline V gene encodes CDR1 SGHRS and CDR2 YFSETQ. The CDR3 is 14 residues long. V was clipped by 0 bases and J by 4 bases; unmatched bases: 3. This CDR3 is CASSLEGAPTEAFF. The DNA of the CDR3 is TGCGCCAGCAGCTTGGAGGGGGCGCCCACTGAAGCTTTCTTT.

The J gene is TRBJ2-3, the V gene TRBV6-5; D gene unclear. Trimming took off 0 bases at V and 1 base at J, with 11 bases between the two ends. Germline V CDR1 and CDR2: MNHEY, SVGAGI. The CDR3 runs to 16 residues. The CDR3 region is CASSYSDSRGTDTQYF. CDR3 nucleotides: TGTGCCAGCAGTTACTCTGACTCACGGGGCACAGATACGCAGTATTTT.

This clonotype occurred a few times. This chain links TRBV5-1 with TRBJ2-1, with 7 bases matching TRBD1. The CDR3 spans 15 residues. Germline CDR1 is SGHRS and CDR2 is YFSETQ. Trimming cost V 3 bases and J 0 bases; bases outside gene matches: 3. The CDR3 spells CASSSPGGSYNEQFF. CDR3 nucleotides: TGCGCCAGCAGCTCGCCAGGGGGCTCCTACAATGAGCAGTTCTTC.

Regarding this clonotype: The CDR3 end shows no conserved phenylalanine or tryptophan, and so a read error is likely. This chain connects TRBV29-1 to TRBJ2-1; 7 bases are a match to TRBD2. The germline CDR1 and CDR2 sequences are SQVTM and ANQGSEA. V gave up 7 bases and J gave up 8 bases; unmatched junction bases: 26. This CDR3 has 18 residues. The CDR3 sequence: CSATGGKMRERRPDEQFL. The CDR3 nucleotides are TGCAGCGCCACTGGGGGGAAAATGCGGGAGCGACGACCGGATGAGCAGTTCCTC.

This clonotype was counted many times. The chain links TRBV6-1 to TRBJ2-1; D gene uncertain. The germline V gene has CDR1 MNHNS and CDR2 SASEGT. The CDR3 is 14 residues long. The ends were cut back, 7 bases at V and 0 bases at J, with 10 bases in the middle. The CDR3 sequence is CASIAQSSYNEQFF. The CDR3 DNA reads TGTGCCAGCATTGCACAGAGCTCCTACAATGAGCAGTTCTTC.

This chain links TRBV5-1 with TRBJ2-7; 9 bases line up with TRBD1. V was clipped by 4 bases and J by 7 bases; unmatched bases: 6. CDR1 is SGHRS, CDR2 YFSETQ, per germline. This CDR3 is 13 amino acids long. DNA for the CDR3: TGCGCCAGCAGCATTACAGGGGGCGGTGAGCAGTACGTC. Translated, it gives CASSITGGGEQYV.

The chain has TRBV28 and TRBJ1-1; 8 bases are a match to TRBD1. The CDR3 is 17 amino acids. Losses at the gene ends were 3 bases for V and 2 bases for J; bases not matched to a gene: 11. Germline loops: CDR1 MDHEN, CDR2 SYDVKM. The DNA of the CDR3 is TGTGCCAGCAGTTTGGGCCAGGGGGCGACCTTCAACACTGAAGCTTTCTTT. Its protein product is CASSLGQGATFNTEAFF.

This clonotype was seen ten or more times. J is TRBJ2-3 and V is TRBV20-1; D gene unclear. The CDR3 has 14 amino acids. Germline V gene data show CDR1 as DFQATT and CDR2 as SNEGSKA (reference sequence). V was pared by 6 bases and J by 0 bases, with 13 bases between. This CDR3 reads CSAWKESSTDTQYF. Here the CDR3 DNA reads TGCAGTGCCTGGAAGGAGTCTAGCACAGATACGCAGTATTTT.

This clonotype turned up a few times. This CDR3 is CASRHRQGGAETQYF. The CDR3 region has the DNA TGCGCCAGCAGACATAGACAGGGGGGGGCAGAGACCCAGTACTTC. The gene calls are TRBV5-1 and TRBJ2-5, with 9 positions matching TRBD1. The germline gives CDR1 SGHRS, CDR2 YFSETQ. Trimming cost V 5 bases and J 4 bases; bases outside gene matches: 9. This CDR3 has 15 residues.

CDR3 sequence (DNA): TGTGCCAGCAGCTTGGGGCAGGGACCATCCTACGAGCAGTACGTC. This translates into CASSLGQGPSYEQYV. This rearrangement joins TRBV5-6 to TRBJ2-7, with D perhaps TRBD1 or TRBD2 (5 bases each). V was trimmed by 0 bases and J by 1 base, leaving 11 bases between them. CDR1 and CDR2 from the germline V gene are SGHDT and YYEEEE. There are 15 residues in the CDR3.